Listed here is a single T cell receptor (beta chain). Distinct nucleotide sequences in the sample also encode this CDR3. These data originate in a study of blood T cell repertoires in COVID-19. About the research overall: Donors in the United States, Italy and Spain gave samples during acute or convalescent COVID-19. PBMCs, B-cell-depleted T cells, or T cells were the source of the cDNA or gDNA that made up the material.

V trimming: 2 bases; J trimming: 0 bases; junction bases outside the gene matches: 1. The length of the CDR3 is 15 residues. Germline CDR1 reads SGHNT; CDR2 reads YYREEE (reference sequence). Authors' processing steps: It was from reference gene primer amplification that nucleated cell counts were estimated. Generated by immunoSEQ multiplex PCR, the TCRdb table keeps only in-frame clones and is missing some. The DNA gave D and trimming, while V, J and clone size come from that table. The sample records under 300,000 clones, 89% being singletons. The rearrangement links TRBV5-4 to TRBJ2-3; 9 bases are a match to TRBD2. This clonotype was obtained from a woman aged 40 to 49 who had recovered from COVID-19. Sample: peripheral blood. Here the CDR3 DNA reads TGTGCCAGCAGCTTCGCGGGGGGGAGCACAGATACGCAGTATTTT. Translated, it gives CASSFAGGSTDTQYF.